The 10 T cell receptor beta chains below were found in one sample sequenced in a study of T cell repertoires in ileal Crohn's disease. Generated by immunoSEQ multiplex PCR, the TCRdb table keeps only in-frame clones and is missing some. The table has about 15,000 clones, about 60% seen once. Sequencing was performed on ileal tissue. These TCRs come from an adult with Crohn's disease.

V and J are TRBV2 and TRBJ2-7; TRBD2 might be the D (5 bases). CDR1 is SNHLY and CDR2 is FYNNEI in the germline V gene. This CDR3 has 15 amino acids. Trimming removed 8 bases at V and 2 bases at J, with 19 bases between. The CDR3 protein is CASCRQGGETYEQYF. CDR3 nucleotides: TGTGCCAGCTGCCGACAAGGAGGCGAGACCTACGAGCAGTACTTC.

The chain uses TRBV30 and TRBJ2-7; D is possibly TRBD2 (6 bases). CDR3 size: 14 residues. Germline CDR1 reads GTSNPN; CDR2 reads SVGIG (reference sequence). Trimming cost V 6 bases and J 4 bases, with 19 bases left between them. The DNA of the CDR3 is TGTGCCTGCCTCCCCCCCGGGGGTCGATACGAGCAGTACTTC. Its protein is CACLPPGGRYEQYF. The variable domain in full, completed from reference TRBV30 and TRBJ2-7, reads SQTIHQWPATLVQPVGSPLSLECTVEGTSNPNLYWYRQAAGRGLQLLFYSVGIGQISSEVPQNLSASRPQDRQFILSSKKLLLSDSGFYLCACLPPGGRYEQYFGPGTRLTVT.

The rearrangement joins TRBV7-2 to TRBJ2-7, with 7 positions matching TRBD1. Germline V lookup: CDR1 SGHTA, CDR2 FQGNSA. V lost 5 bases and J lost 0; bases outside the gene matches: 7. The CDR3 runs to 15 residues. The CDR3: CASSPRGGSSYEQYF. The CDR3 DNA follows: TGTGCCAGCAGCCCCCGAGGGGGCAGCTCCTACGAGCAGTACTTC.

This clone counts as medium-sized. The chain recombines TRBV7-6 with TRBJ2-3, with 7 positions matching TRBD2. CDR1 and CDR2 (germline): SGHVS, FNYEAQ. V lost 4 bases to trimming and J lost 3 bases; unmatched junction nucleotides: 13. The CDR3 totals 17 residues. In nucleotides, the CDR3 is TGTGCCAGCAGCTCCGGGCGGGGGAGGGGCAGAACAGATACGCAGTATTTT. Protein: CASSSGRGRGRTDTQYF.

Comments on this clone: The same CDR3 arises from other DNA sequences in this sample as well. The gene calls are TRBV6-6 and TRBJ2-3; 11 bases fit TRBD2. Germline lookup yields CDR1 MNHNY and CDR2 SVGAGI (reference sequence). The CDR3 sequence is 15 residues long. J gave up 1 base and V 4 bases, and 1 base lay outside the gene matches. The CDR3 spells CASSLLAGGTDTQYF. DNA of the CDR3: TGTGCCAGCAGTTTACTAGCGGGAGGCACAGATACGCAGTATTTT.

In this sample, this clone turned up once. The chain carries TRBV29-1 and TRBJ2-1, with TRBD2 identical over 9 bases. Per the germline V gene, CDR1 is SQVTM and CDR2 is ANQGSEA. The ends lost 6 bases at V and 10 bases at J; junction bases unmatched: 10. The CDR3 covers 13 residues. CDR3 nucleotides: TGCAGCGTAGGGACTAGCCCCTGGGAAGAGCAGTTCTTC. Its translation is CSVGTSPWEEQFF.

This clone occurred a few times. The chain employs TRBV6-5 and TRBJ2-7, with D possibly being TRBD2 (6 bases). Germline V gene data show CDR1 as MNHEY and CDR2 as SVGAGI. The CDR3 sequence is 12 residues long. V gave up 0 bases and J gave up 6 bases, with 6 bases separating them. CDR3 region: CASSYSGGEQYF. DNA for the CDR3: TGTGCCAGCAGTTACTCGGGGGGCGAGCAGTACTTC.

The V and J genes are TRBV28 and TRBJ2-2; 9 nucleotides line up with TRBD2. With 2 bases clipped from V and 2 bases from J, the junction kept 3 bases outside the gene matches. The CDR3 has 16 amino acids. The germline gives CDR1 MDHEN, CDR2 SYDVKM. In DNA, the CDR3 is TGTGCCAGCAGTTTAATCGGGACTAGCAACACCGGGGAGCTGTTTTTT. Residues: CASSLIGTSNTGELFF.

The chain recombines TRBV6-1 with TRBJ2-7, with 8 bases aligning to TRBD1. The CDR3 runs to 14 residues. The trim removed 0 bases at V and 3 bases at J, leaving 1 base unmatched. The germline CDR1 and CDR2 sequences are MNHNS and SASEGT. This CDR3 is CASSEAGTGYEQYF. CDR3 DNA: TGTGCCAGCAGTGAAGCAGGGACAGGCTACGAGCAGTACTTC.

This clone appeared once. The CDR3 is CASNREYEQYF. As DNA, the CDR3 is TGTGCCAGCAACAGGGAATACGAGCAGTACTTC. The J gene is TRBJ2-7, the V gene TRBV2, with D perhaps TRBD1 (6 bases). CDR3 length: 11 residues. The ends were cut back, 7 bases at V and 4 bases at J, with 8 bases in the middle. Germline V gene data show CDR1 as SNHLY and CDR2 as FYNNEI.